These T cell receptor beta chains were read from a single sample in a study of blood T cell repertoires in COVID-19. Generated by immunoSEQ multiplex PCR, the TCRdb table keeps only in-frame clones and is missing some. The sample lists 80,000 to 100,000 clones, about 86% occurring once. Source material: peripheral blood. The receptors shown here come from a woman of 80 years or more with acute or convalescent COVID-19. The CDR3 runs from the conserved cysteine through the conserved F or W. Only some rows state a clone size, as once, few, many or a class for expanded clones.

v_gene	abundance	j_gene	CDR3aa
TRBV12-3/TRBV12-4	few	TRBJ1-1	CASSLRTSEAFF
TRBV2	.	TRBJ2-6	CASSKGQGAGGANVLTF
TRBV18	once	TRBJ1-1	CASSPVQGLEAFF
TRBV5-1	.	TRBJ1-1	CASSFAENTEAFF
TRBV7-9	.	TRBJ1-4	CASSLGQLNEKLFF
TRBV28	.	TRBJ2-7	CASSSSGQVPYEQYF
TRBV19	.	TRBJ1-1	CASILDLYAAFF
TRBV28	few	TRBJ1-2	CASSLTQTPPGGWRDYGYTF
TRBV12-3/TRBV12-4	.	TRBJ2-3	CASGQDKTDTQYF
TRBV19	.	TRBJ1-2	CASSIPGQGDGYTF
TRBV7-2	.	TRBJ2-5	CASSLARVAGGPGYF
TRBV5-1	.	TRBJ1-1	CASSPDSSRTEAFF
TRBV7-2	.	TRBJ1-5	CASSRGGQPQHF
TRBV29-1	.	TRBJ2-3	CSVGGGPASTDTQYF
TRBV12-5	.	TRBJ2-7	CASGRGTGNTYEQYF
TRBV7-9	.	TRBJ2-3	CASSRGLAGSRTDTQYF
TRBV9	.	TRBJ2-6	CASSADISSGANVLTF
TRBV19	.	TRBJ1-6	CASREEGNSPLHF
TRBV7-9	.	TRBJ1-1	CASSISGAGVNTEAFF
TRBV5-1	.	TRBJ1-2	CASSQRTGGALGYTF
TRBV7-3	.	TRBJ2-1	CASSLNRGNEQFF
TRBV5-1	once	TRBJ1-1	CASSLPDREATEAFF
TRBV2	.	TRBJ2-2	CASRDRGTGELFF
TRBV4-1	.	TRBJ2-1	CASSLAGEFYNEQFF
TRBV9	.	TRBJ2-1	CASSAQSAGSEQFF
TRBV9	.	TRBJ2-1	CASSVDRGNEQFF
TRBV11-3	.	TRBJ1-1	CASSLTGTAFF
TRBV6-4	.	TRBJ1-2	CASRKTGTGGYTF
TRBV9	.	TRBJ2-2	CASSADQRGPGELFF
TRBV6-1	.	TRBJ1-4	CASSEYGTTFF
TRBV9	.	TRBJ1-3	CASSVAPRVGGGNTIYF
TRBV7-2	.	TRBJ2-2	CASSLNPGGVSGELFF
TRBV2	once	TRBJ1-1	CASSEIRGTEAFF
TRBV10-3	.	TRBJ2-7	CAISQRAKMETVQYF
TRBV2	.	TRBJ2-2	CASSRQGNTGELFF
TRBV9	.	TRBJ2-7	CASSACTWDRGPHEQYF
TRBV19	.	TRBJ1-5	CASGQGSNQPQHF
TRBV20-1	.	TRBJ1-1	CSASDRVKRAEAFF
TRBV9	.	TRBJ1-2	CASSVGQNYGYTF
TRBV9	.	TRBJ2-3	CASSVGLAGGLTDTQYF
TRBV6-2/TRBV6-3	.	TRBJ2-1	CASSGGGTYNEQFF
TRBV19	.	TRBJ1-2	CASRGQGKNGYTF
TRBV28	.	TRBJ1-2	CASSFGQVGYGYTF
TRBV6-5	.	TRBJ2-7	CASRGDSYEQYF
TRBV7-9	.	TRBJ2-7	CASSPGLGTGTYEQYF
TRBV28	.	TRBJ1-1	CASSQPVNMNTEAFF
TRBV4-2	.	TRBJ2-4	CASSQEGGSKNIQYF
TRBV24-1	.	TRBJ2-5	CATSEPSRPQTQYF
TRBV6-6	.	TRBJ2-1	CASSYPLEGAYNEQFF
TRBV7-2	.	TRBJ2-2	CASSAGLAARSGELFF
TRBV5-5	.	TRBJ2-7	CASSNRDSIYASSYEQYF